The following is a T cell receptor (beta chain) sequence with its context. As yet, its antigen is unknown. The V and J ends lost 5 bases and 1 base respectively, with 20 bases between them. The CDR3 has 17 residues. The V gene's germline CDR1 is WSHSY and CDR2 SAAADI. Using immunoSEQ multiplex PCR, the repertoire was profiled, and TCRdb retains in-frame clones only, with some absent. The sample has over 65,000 clones; 89% are singletons. This record belongs to a study of T cell responses to AZD1222 COVID-19 vaccine. Findings and caveats of the study: At baseline, seropositivity was found in only five or six AZD1222 recipients.

Sequences were derived from peripheral blood, sampled 28 days after the second AZD1222 dose. This TCR derives from an adult who received the AZD1222 COVID-19 vaccine. The V gene is TRBV10-2, the J gene TRBJ1-1; weak D call: TRBD1 (5 bases). As DNA, the CDR3 is TGCGCCAGCAGTCCTTGGACAATTGAATCCCAGAACACTGAAGCTTTCTTT. Translated: CASSPWTIESQNTEAFF.